This T cell receptor (beta chain) was sequenced in a study of blood T cell repertoires in COVID-19 (dated by TCRdb to the early 2020s). Regarding the complete study: Samples from collaborators originated in the United States, Italy and Spain and spanned both the acute and convalescent phases of COVID-19. Subjects who had been exposed to COVID-19, were actively infected with it, or had recovered from it provided the deeply sampled blood TCRbeta repertoires that made up the dataset. Where available, HLA class I and class II types were taken from metadata supplied by the sample provider and were not determined by assay-based typing. Samples came from the ongoing ImmuneRACE study (first 160 participants) plus 1,254 subjects from 6 global collaborators. The prospective study material was composed of cDNA or gDNA derived from T cells, B-cell-depleted T cells, or PBMCs. The repertoires were released in a freely available public database intended as a resource for research on the immune response to SARS-CoV-2. Sample metadata almost always included a de-identified subject ID, COVID-19 status, age in years and sex.

Details on this clone: What antigen it recognizes has not been identified. No per-base quality is available; no much larger clone lies one base away.

TCRbeta CDR3 regions were amplified from genomic DNA by means of the immunoSEQ Assay, a bias-controlled multiplex PCR. The source study handled its data this way. The number of nucleated cells in each sample was estimated from the amplification of reference gene primers within the assay. To quantify the absolute abundance of each unique TCRbeta CDR3 rearrangement, sequence reads were collapsed and filtered. For each sample, productive Simpson clonality was calculated as the square root of Simpson's diversity index across productive rearrangements. Here the immuneACCESS table is served through TCRdb, limited to in-frame sequences with V and J called. Missing clones are a known gap in these copies; in checked studies unresolved V genes cover under half, and the rest lacks a known reason. The V and J calls and clone size come from that table; D and trimming were worked out from the DNA. For this sample the table gives hundreds of thousands of clones, of which roughly 90% were detected only once. The ten largest account for 0.65% to 1% of the sample.

One collaborating source in Seattle enrolled patients during active infection and followed them longitudinally through the course of disease. The collaborating institutions used their own protocols to collect whole blood in K2EDTA tubes. For TCRbeta analysis, collaborators shipped samples as frozen whole blood, isolated PBMCs, or DNA extracted from either of those sample types. The research as a whole found: The amount of clinical and demographic metadata varied by source and participant and was provided uncurated.

CDR1 SGHDN and CDR2 FVKESK are derived from the germline V gene. From its cysteine to its phenylalanine, the CDR3 spans 12 amino acids. CDR3 DNA only is kept here, 36 bases in frame from base 1. V is shortened by 4 bases, J by 8 bases, and the region joining them spans 11 bases. The chain couples TRBV14 to TRBJ1-2; the D gene is perhaps TRBD1, on 5 matching bases. The clonotype comes from a man younger than 35 with COVID-19, enrolled during active disease. Source material: peripheral blood. The base sequence is TGTGCCAGCAGCCCCTCGCGGGGGGGCTACACCTTC. This gives the protein CASSPSRGGYTF.